This T cell receptor (beta chain) emerged from a study of monozygotic twins with cystic fibrosis. Profiled with immunoSEQ multiplex PCR; TCRdb holds only in-frame clones, not every one. The sample comprises roughly 25,000 clones, 96% of which are singletons, and approximately 2.6% rests with the top ten. Regarding this clone: Its antigen is currently unknown.

V was pared by 4 bases and J by 0 bases, with 17 bases between. The CDR3 has 16 residues. Germline V gene sequence: CDR1 GTSNPN, CDR2 SVGIG (reference sequence). Points from the study as a whole: V usage most resembled the co-twin in 13 of 16 pairs.

The V gene is TRBV30, the J gene TRBJ2-3, with D possibly TRBD2 on 6 matching bases. The clonotype comes from a girl aged 2-10 years with cystic fibrosis. The sample was blood. CDR3 amino acids: CAWIPPGLASTDTQYF. For the CDR3, the DNA is TGTGCCTGGATCCCACCGGGACTCGCTAGCACAGATACGCAGTATTTT.